This T cell receptor beta chain was sequenced during a study of beta chain features in type 1 diabetes. The study's findings and limits: There was a moderate but significant shortening of TCRB CDR3s in all four CD4+ subsets of Type 1 diabetes patients. An over-representation of cells with high TCR expression could result from cDNA sequencing. Naive, central memory and regulatory TCRB repertoires appeared more similar among patients than healthy donors.

What was sequenced were expressed TCRB transcripts, since all of the isolated RNA had been reverse transcribed. Measured with immunoSEQ multiplex PCR; TCRdb has only the in-frame clones, and not every one. The sample contains nearly 350,000 clones, 9.3% of which appear only once. Comment on this clone: Its antigen is not identified.

The CDR3 runs to 15 residues. The V end was cut by 6 bases, the J end by 5 bases, with 17 bases between. Germline lookup yields CDR1 MNHEY and CDR2 SVGAGI. This TCR derives from a man in his thirties or forties with type 1 diabetes. Sequencing input: central memory CD4+ T cells from blood. V gene TRBV6-5 combines with J gene TRBJ2-1; D is unclear. CDR3 DNA: TGTGCCAGCAGAGCAAGATGGGCTACTGACAATGAGCAGTTCTTC. It is translated as CASRARWATDNEQFF.